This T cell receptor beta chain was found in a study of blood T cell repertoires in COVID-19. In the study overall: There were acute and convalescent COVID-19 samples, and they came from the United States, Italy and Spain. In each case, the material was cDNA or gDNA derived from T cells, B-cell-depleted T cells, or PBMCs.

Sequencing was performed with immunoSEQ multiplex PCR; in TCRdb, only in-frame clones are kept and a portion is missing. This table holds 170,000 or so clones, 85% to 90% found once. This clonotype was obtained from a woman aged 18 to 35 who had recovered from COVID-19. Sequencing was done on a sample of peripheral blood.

The CDR3: CASSPPTGQLGEQYF. CDR3 in DNA: TGTGCCAGCTCACCACCGACAGGGCAATTGGGGGAGCAGTACTTC. This chain joins TRBV18 and TRBJ2-7, with 7 bases fitting TRBD1. Per the germline V gene, CDR1 is KGHSH and CDR2 is LQKENI. V trimming: 0 bases; J trimming: 7 bases; junction bases outside the gene matches: 9. The CDR3 is 15 residues long.